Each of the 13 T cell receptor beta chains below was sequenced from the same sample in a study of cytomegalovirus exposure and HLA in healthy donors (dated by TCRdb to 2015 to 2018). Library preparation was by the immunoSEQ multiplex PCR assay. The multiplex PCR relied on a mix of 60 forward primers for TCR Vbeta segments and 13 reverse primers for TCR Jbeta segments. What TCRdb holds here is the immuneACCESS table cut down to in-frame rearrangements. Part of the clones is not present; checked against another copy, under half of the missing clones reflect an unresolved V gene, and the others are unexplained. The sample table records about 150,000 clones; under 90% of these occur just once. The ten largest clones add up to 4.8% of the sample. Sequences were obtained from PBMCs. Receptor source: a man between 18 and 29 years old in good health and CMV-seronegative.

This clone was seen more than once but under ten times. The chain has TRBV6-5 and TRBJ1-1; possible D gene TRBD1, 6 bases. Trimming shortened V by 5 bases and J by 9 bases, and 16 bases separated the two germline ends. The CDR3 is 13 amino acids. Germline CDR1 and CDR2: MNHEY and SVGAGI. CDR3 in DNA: TGTGCCAGCAGTCCGTCGTGGGGGCTGAAAGCTTTCTTT. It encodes CASSPSWGLKAFF.

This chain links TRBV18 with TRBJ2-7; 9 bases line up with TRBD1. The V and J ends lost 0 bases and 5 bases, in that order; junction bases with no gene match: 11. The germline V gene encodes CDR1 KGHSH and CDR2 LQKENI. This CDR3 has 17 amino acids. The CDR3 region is CASSPPNKGQGTHEQYF. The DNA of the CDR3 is TGTGCCAGCTCACCACCTAACAAGGGACAGGGAACCCACGAGCAGTACTTC.

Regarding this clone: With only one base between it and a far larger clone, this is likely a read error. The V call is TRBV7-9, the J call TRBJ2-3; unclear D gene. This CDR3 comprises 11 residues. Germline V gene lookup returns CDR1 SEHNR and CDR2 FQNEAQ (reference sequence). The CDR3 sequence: CSSSQTDTQYF. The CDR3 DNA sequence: TGTTCCAGCAGCCAAACAGATACGCAGTATTTT.

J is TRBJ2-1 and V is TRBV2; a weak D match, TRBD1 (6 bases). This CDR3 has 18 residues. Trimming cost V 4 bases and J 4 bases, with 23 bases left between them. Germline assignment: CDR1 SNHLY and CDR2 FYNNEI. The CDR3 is CASSVASQGTKNYNEQFF. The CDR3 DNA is TGTGCCAGCAGTGTTGCATCACAGGGTACCAAGAATTACAATGAGCAGTTCTTC.

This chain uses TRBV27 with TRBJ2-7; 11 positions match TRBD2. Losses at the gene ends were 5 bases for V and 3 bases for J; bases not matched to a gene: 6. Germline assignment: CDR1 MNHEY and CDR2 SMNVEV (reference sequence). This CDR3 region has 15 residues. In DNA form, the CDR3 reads TGTGCCAGCAGTCTCCAAGGACTAGCGGGCTACGAGCAGTACTTC. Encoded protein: CASSLQGLAGYEQYF.

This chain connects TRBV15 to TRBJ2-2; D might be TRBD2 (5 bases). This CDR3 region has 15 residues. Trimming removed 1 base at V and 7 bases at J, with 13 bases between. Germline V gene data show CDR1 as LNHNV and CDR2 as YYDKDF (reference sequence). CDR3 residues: CATSRVPSSSGELFF. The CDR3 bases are TGTGCCACCAGCAGAGTTCCTAGCTCCAGCGGGGAGCTGTTTTTT.

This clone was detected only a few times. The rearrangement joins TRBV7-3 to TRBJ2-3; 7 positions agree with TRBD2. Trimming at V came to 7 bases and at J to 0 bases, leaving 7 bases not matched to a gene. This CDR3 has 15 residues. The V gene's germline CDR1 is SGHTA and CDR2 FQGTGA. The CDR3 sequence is CASTLGGLSTDTQYF. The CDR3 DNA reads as TGTGCCAGCACCCTCGGGGGACTAAGCACAGATACGCAGTATTTT.

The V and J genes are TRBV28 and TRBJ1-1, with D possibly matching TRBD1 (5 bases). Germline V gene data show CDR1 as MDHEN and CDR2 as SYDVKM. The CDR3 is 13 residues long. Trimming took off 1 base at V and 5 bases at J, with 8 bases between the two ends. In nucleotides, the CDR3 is TGTGCCAGCAGTTTATTTGGGGGGACTGAAGCTTTCTTT. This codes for CASSLFGGTEAFF.

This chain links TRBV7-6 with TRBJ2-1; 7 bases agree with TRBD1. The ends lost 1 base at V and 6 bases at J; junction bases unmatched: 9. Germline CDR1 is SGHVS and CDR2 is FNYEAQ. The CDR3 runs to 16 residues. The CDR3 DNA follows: TGTGCCAGCAGCTTAGATAGGGGGCGAGTTTCCAATGAGCAGTTCTTC. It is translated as CASSLDRGRVSNEQFF.

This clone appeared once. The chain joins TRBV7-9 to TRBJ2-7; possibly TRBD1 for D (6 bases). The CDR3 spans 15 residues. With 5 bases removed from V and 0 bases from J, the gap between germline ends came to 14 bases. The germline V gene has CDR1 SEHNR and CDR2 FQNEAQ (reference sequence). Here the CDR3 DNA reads TGTGCCAGCAGCAAAAGAACAGGGTCCTCCTACGAGCAGTACTTC. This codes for CASSKRTGSSYEQYF.

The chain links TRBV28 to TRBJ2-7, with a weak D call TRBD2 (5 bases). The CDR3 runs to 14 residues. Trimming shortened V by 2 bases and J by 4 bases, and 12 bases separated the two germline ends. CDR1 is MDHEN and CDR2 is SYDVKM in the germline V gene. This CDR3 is CASSLRGRDYEQYF. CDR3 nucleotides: TGTGCCAGCAGTTTACGGGGAAGGGATTACGAGCAGTACTTC.

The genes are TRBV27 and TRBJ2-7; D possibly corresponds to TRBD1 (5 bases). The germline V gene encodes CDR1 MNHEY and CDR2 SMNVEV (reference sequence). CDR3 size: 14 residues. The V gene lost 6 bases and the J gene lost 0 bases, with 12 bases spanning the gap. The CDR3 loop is CASRIGGHSYEQYF. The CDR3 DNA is TGTGCCAGCAGAATTGGCGGACACTCCTACGAGCAGTACTTC.

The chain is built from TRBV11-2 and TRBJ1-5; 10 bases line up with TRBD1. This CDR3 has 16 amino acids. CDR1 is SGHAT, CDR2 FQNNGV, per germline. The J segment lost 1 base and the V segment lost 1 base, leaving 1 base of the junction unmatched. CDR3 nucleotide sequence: TGTGCCAGCAGCTTAGGGGACAGGGGAAGCAATCAGCCCCAGCATTTT. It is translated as CASSLGDRGSNQPQHF.